This passage covers 20 T cell receptor beta chains from one sample sequenced in a study of T cell clonotyping in hematopoietic cell transplantation. Clones were sequenced by immunoSEQ multiplex PCR, and TCRdb holds only the in-frame ones, with some missing. Here the sample spans about 70,000 clones, around 94% being singletons. The sample consisted of peripheral blood mononuclear cells. The receptors come from a man aged 45-65 years in good health. Some clones in this sample may be carry-over from other donors' samples.

This chain joins TRBV29-1 and TRBJ2-3; TRBD2 might be the D (5 bases). Germline V gene sequence: CDR1 SQVTM, CDR2 ANQGSEA. CDR3 length: 17 residues. Trimming pared 3 bases from V and 0 bases from J, leaving 19 bases between. Written as DNA, the CDR3 is TGCAGCGTTGATGGACTCACCAACCCGGCTAGCACAGATACGCAGTATTTT. Protein sequence: CSVDGLTNPASTDTQYF.

The rearrangement uses TRBV11-2 and TRBJ1-1; D unclear. Germline V gene sequence: CDR1 SGHAT, CDR2 FQNNGV. The CDR3 consists of 12 residues. V was cut by 1 base and J by 12 bases, with 12 bases left in between. CDR3 DNA sequence: TGTGCCAGCAGCTTAGGACCCAGACAACCTTTCTTT. Translated: CASSLGPRQPFF. The full variable domain, with the rest looked up from reference TRBV11-2 and TRBJ1-1, is EAGVAQSPRYKIIEKRQSVAFWCNPISGHATLYWYQQILGQGPKLLIQFQNNGVVDDSQLPKDRFSAERLKGVDSTLKIQPAKLEDSAVYLCASSLGPRQPFFGQGTRLTVV.

The chain employs TRBV5-8 and TRBJ2-7; TRBD1 matches 8 bases. J was trimmed by 2 bases and V by 5 bases; bases with no gene match: 6. CDR1 is SGHTS and CDR2 is YDEGEE in the germline V gene. The CDR3 length is 14 residues. The CDR3 is CASRRTGRTYEQYF. CDR3 DNA: TGTGCCAGCAGACGGACAGGGCGGACCTACGAGCAGTACTTC. Variable domain in full (rest from reference TRBV5-8 and TRBJ2-7): EAGVTQSPTHLIKTRGQQATLRCSPISGHTSVYWYQQALGLGLQFLLWYDEGEERNRGNFPPRFSGRQFPNYSSELNVNALELEDSALYLCASRRTGRTYEQYFGPGTRLTVT.

This clone has a single count. The chain recombines TRBV5-6 with TRBJ1-3, with D possibly being TRBD1 (6 bases). The CDR3 totals 16 residues. The ends were cut back, 6 bases at V and 2 bases at J, with 18 bases in the middle. The germline V gene encodes CDR1 SGHDT and CDR2 YYEEEE. The CDR3: CASTQTGNNAGNTIYF. In DNA form, the CDR3 reads TGTGCCAGCACCCAAACAGGGAATAATGCTGGAAACACCATATATTTT.

The J gene is TRBJ2-7, the V gene TRBV7-2, with TRBD1 identical over 7 bases. CDR1 is SGHTA, CDR2 FQGNSA, per germline. Germline trimming cut 5 bases from V and 3 bases from J; bases unmatched to any gene: 10. CDR3 length: 15 residues. The CDR3 nucleotides are TGTGCCAGCAGCGTAGGGGACAGCTTGATCTACGAGCAGTACTTC. Encoded protein: CASSVGDSLIYEQYF.

CDR3 in amino acids: CASSLNSNEKLFF. The CDR3 DNA sequence: TGTGCCAGCAGCTTGAACTCCAATGAAAAACTGTTTTTT. The chain has TRBV7-9 and TRBJ1-4; D gene ambiguous. CDR1 and CDR2 (germline): SEHNR, FQNEAQ (reference sequence). CDR3 length equals 13 residues. Trimming cost V 3 bases and J 5 bases, with 7 bases left between them.

The chain employs TRBV23-1 and TRBJ2-3; 14 nucleotides align to TRBD2. TRBV23-1 is flagged as an ORF with uncertain function. The CDR3 is 22 amino acids. Germline trimming cut 0 bases from V and 3 bases from J; bases unmatched to any gene: 17. CDR3 region: CASSQSGPGLAGDDEDTDTQYF. CDR3 in DNA: TGCGCCAGCAGTCAATCCGGGCCGGGACTAGCGGGAGATGATGAGGATACAGATACGCAGTATTTT.

This sequence joins TRBV6-6 and TRBJ1-4; 7 bases line up with TRBD1. Germline-derived CDR1 and CDR2 are MNHNY and SVGAGI (reference sequence). The CDR3 sequence is 13 residues long. The trim removed 7 bases at V and 3 bases at J, leaving 2 bases unmatched. The CDR3 spells CASKRGPNEKLFF. The CDR3 region has the DNA TGTGCCAGCAAAAGGGGGCCTAATGAAAAACTGTTTTTT.

V is TRBV29-1 and J is TRBJ2-1; TRBD2 might be the D (6 bases). Trimming stripped 7 bases from V and 0 bases from J, with 13 bases between. The CDR3 loop spans 14 amino acids. From germline, CDR1 is SQVTM and CDR2 ANQGSEA. Written as DNA, the CDR3 is TGCAGCGCGAGGGGACTTGGCTCCTACAATGAGCAGTTCTTC. This codes for CSARGLGSYNEQFF.

This sequence joins TRBV30 and TRBJ1-6; the D is unclear. CDR1 is GTSNPN and CDR2 is SVGIG in the germline V gene (reference sequence). The V gene lost 1 base and the J gene lost 5 bases, with 9 bases spanning the gap. The CDR3 is made up of 14 amino acids. CDR3 nucleotides: TGTGCCTGGAGTGCCCTGATTAATAATTCACCCCTCCACTTT. Amino acid sequence: CAWSALINNSPLHF.

The chain carries TRBV4-3 and TRBJ1-1; D uncertain. V lost 0 bases and J 4 bases, leaving 12 bases between the germline ends. CDR1 LGHNA and CDR2 YSLEER come from the germline V gene. The CDR3 runs 15 residues. DNA for the CDR3: TGCGCCAGCAGCCAAGAACCCTTTCGTGGCACTGAAGCTTTCTTT. Protein sequence: CASSQEPFRGTEAFF.

This chain connects TRBV7-2 to TRBJ1-1, with D hard to call. Germline V gene sequence: CDR1 SGHTA, CDR2 FQGNSA. Trimming took 8 bases from V and 6 from J, leaving 10 bases between them. This CDR3 spans 11 amino acids. Written as DNA, the CDR3 is TGTGCCAGCCCGTTCCAATCTGAAGCTTTCTTT. Translated: CASPFQSEAFF.

This rearrangement joins TRBV27 to TRBJ1-1; 7 nucleotides align to TRBD1. The V segment lost 3 bases and the J segment 5 bases; nucleotides outside the gene matches: 21. The germline V gene has CDR1 MNHEY and CDR2 SMNVEV (reference sequence). The CDR3 is made up of 19 amino acids. In DNA, the CDR3 is TGTGCCAGCAGTTTCCAAAATCGTCCCAACAGGGGTGGTAGGACTGAAGCTTTCTTT. It codes for CASSFQNRPNRGGRTEAFF.

The chain is built from TRBV7-2 and TRBJ2-5, with D perhaps being TRBD1 or TRBD2 (5 bases each). The CDR3 length is 17 residues. Trimming removed 5 bases from V and 4 bases from J, with 23 bases in between. Per germline, CDR1 SGHTA and CDR2 FQGNSA. CDR3 amino acids: CASSPPPGTTLRETQYF. The CDR3 DNA is TGTGCCAGCAGCCCACCCCCCGGGACGACCTTGAGAGAGACCCAGTACTTC. The full variable domain, in which reference TRBV7-2 and TRBJ2-5 provide the parts outside the CDR3, is GAGVSQSPSNKVTEKGKDVELRCDPISGHTALYWYRQSLGQGLEFLIYFQGNSAPDKSGLPSDRFSAERTGGSVSTLTIQRTQQEDSAVYLCASSPPPGTTLRETQYFGPGTRLLVL.

The chain uses TRBV7-7 and TRBJ1-4, with D tentatively TRBD1 (6 bases). From germline, CDR1 is SSHAT and CDR2 FNYEAQ (reference sequence). The V end was cut by 6 bases, the J end by 3 bases, with 8 bases between. This CDR3 has 13 amino acids. The CDR3 spells CASSRGPNEKLFF. The CDR3 DNA follows: TGTGCCAGCAGTCGGGGGCCTAATGAAAAACTGTTTTTT.

The chain uses TRBV2 and TRBJ2-5; 8 nucleotides align to TRBD2. V shed 7 bases and J 5 bases; nucleotides not matched to a gene: 15. CDR1 is SNHLY, CDR2 FYNNEI, per germline. This CDR3 contains 16 residues. The CDR3 bases are TGTGCCAGCACTTCCCATAGCGGGACCTTCGGTGAGACCCAGTACTTC. Translated: CASTSHSGTFGETQYF.

CDR3 region: CASSPDIGSQSYEQYF. The CDR3 DNA sequence: TGTGCCAGCAGCCCGGACATAGGTTCGCAGTCCTACGAGCAGTACTTC. The rearrangement uses TRBV5-4 and TRBJ2-7, with D perhaps TRBD1 (5 bases). Germline V gene sequence: CDR1 SGHNT, CDR2 YYREEE (reference sequence). V lost 4 bases and J 1 base, leaving 18 bases between the germline ends. The CDR3 consists of 16 residues.

The chain links TRBV28 to TRBJ1-5, with D maybe TRBD1 (5 bases). V was pared by 6 bases and J by 6 bases, with 9 bases between. The CDR3 covers 12 residues. Germline lookup yields CDR1 MDHEN and CDR2 SYDVKM. The CDR3 region is CASRYGGQPQHF. Here the CDR3 DNA reads TGTGCCAGCAGGTACGGGGGTCAGCCCCAGCATTTT.

The gene calls are TRBV5-1 and TRBJ2-1; D is perhaps TRBD1 (5 bases). Trimming left V 7 bases short and J 0 bases short, with 8 bases between. Germline assignment: CDR1 SGHRS and CDR2 YFSETQ. The CDR3 spans 13 residues. The CDR3, as DNA: TGCGCCAGCCAGGGTGACTCCTACAATGAGCAGTTCTTC. Translated, it gives CASQGDSYNEQFF.

In this sample, this clone turned up once. The CDR3, as DNA: TGCAGCGTTGAGAGGGTAACAGGGAGGAATGAAAAACTGTTTTTT. Translated: CSVERVTGRNEKLFF. The chain recombines TRBV29-1 with TRBJ1-4; possible D gene TRBD1, 6 bases. Germline V gene lookup returns CDR1 SQVTM and CDR2 ANQGSEA. The CDR3 loop spans 15 amino acids. Trimming removed 3 bases at V and 5 bases at J, with 16 bases between.